The T cell receptor beta chain under discussion was sequenced for a study of human T cells and chemical hapten exposure. The wider study: On around 2 cm by around 2 cm of upper inner arm skin, sensitization was performed with 2% DPC. After 6 days, upper back 0.01% DPC patch tests were scored.

TCRdb reanalysed the RACE reads using MiXCR and keeps one entry per CDR3 protein. The repertoire consists of 300,000 to 450,000 distinct CDR3 sequences, with more than 4.5% occurring once and the leading ten covering approximately 2.8%. This clonotype was counted only a few times. CDR3 length: 15 residues. After removal of 6 bases from V and 3 bases from J, the junction contained 8 bases not matched to a gene. Per germline, CDR1 MNHEY and CDR2 SVGAGI. Time point indicated: pre-sensitization, week 0. This sample's treatment: therapeutic diphenylcyclopropenone sensitization with weekly scalp DPC. Investigators collected blood before applying each patch test. Participating donors were patients with alopecia, aged 18 to 70 years, considered appropriate candidates for DPC.

V and J are TRBV6-5 and TRBJ1-5; the match to TRBD1 covers 7 bases. This clonotype originated in a woman aged 45-60 years with alopecia areata. Some clones in this sample may be carry-over from other donors' samples. Here the sequenced sample was whole blood, taken in connection with sensitization to the hapten diphenylcyclopropenone (DPC). CDR3 nucleotides: TGTGCCAGCAGATCCGACAGGGACCACAATCAGCCCCAGCATTTT. It is translated as CASRSDRDHNQPQHF.